This TCR beta chain emerged from a study of a mutant IDH1 vaccine in newly diagnosed glioma. Across the study: Treated patients had a mean age of about 40 years and an approximately 62% male, around 38% female split. Before enrollment, the patients had been treated with radiotherapy alone, temozolomide alone, or both together. Most of them had received both.

Libraries were prepared by immunoSEQ multiplex PCR; TCRdb keeps only in-frame clonotypes and omits some of them. The sample records tens of thousands of clones, around four fifths being singletons. Germline V lookup: CDR1 LGHNA, CDR2 YSLEER. The junction had 11 bases not matched to a gene; V was cut back by 6 bases and J by 7 bases. CDR3 size: 15 residues. Time point here: baseline, week 1 (first vaccination visit). Noted treatment: pre-vaccination baseline after standard-of-care therapy. The TCR was taken from a man aged 35 to 55 with glioma. Some clones in this sample may be carry-over from other donors' samples. Material: PBMCs, obtained from a glioma patient treated with radiotherapy, temozolomide or both. The chain combines TRBV4-3 with TRBJ1-1, with 10 bases lining up with TRBD1. Here the CDR3 reads CASRADRGPANEAFF. The CDR3 nucleotides are TGCGCCAGCAGGGCTGACAGGGGGCCGGCTAATGAAGCTTTCTTT.